This TCR beta chain was captured by sequencing in a study of blood T cell repertoires in COVID-19. Study details: The study drew acute and convalescent COVID-19 samples from the United States, Italy and Spain.

The data were produced by immunoSEQ multiplex PCR, yet TCRdb's version contains in-frame clones alone and is incomplete. The data show over 75,000 clones, with almost 80% seen just once and roughly 15% held by the top ten. CDR1 and CDR2 from the germline V gene are MDHEN and SYDVKM. V was clipped by 6 bases and J by 0 bases, with 14 bases between them. The CDR3 is 15 amino acids. The sequence came from a human donor in a cohort sampled during active COVID-19. Sample: peripheral blood. The rearrangement joins TRBV28 to TRBJ1-1; maybe TRBD1 (5 bases). CDR3 protein: CASRPRQRMNTEAFF. The CDR3 nucleotides are TGTGCCAGCAGACCCAGACAGAGGATGAACACTGAAGCTTTCTTT.